These 3 T cell receptor beta chains were sequenced from one sample in a study of cytomegalovirus exposure and HLA in healthy donors. Primers included in the PCR were 60 Vbeta and 13 Jbeta primers. Libraries were prepared by immunoSEQ multiplex PCR; TCRdb keeps only in-frame clonotypes and omits some of them. Found here are about 130,000 clones, under 90% of them singletons; the top ten hold roughly 4%. Sequencing was done on a sample of PBMCs. The receptor set was obtained from a woman aged 40-49 years in good health and CMV-seronegative.

The rearrangement uses TRBV4-3 and TRBJ2-5; D might be TRBD2 (6 bases). CDR3 size: 14 residues. V was cut by 1 base and J by 4 bases, with 10 bases left in between. Germline values: CDR1 LGHNA, CDR2 YSLEER. The CDR3 DNA is TGCGCCAGCAGCCAAGGGGGACTGACAGAGACCCAGTACTTC. It yields the protein CASSQGGLTETQYF.

The chain is built from TRBV7-2 and TRBJ2-6, with TRBD1 matching over 10 bases. The CDR3 is 17 amino acids. V lost 1 base, J lost 4 bases, and 4 bases stayed unmatched. Germline V CDR1 and CDR2: SGHTA, FQGNSA. CDR3 sequence reads: CASSLEGQGSGANVLTF. In DNA, the CDR3 is TGTGCCAGCAGCTTAGAGGGACAGGGGTCCGGGGCCAACGTCCTGACTTTC.

V and J are TRBV6-1 and TRBJ1-5; a possible D gene is TRBD1 (6 bases). V lost 6 bases, J lost 3 bases, and 15 bases lay in between. The germline V gene encodes CDR1 MNHNS and CDR2 SASEGT. CDR3 length: 15 residues. In nucleotides, the CDR3 is TGTGCCAGCAGCAAGAGTAGGGGGATCAATCAGCCCCAGCATTTT. Translating it yields CASSKSRGINQPQHF.